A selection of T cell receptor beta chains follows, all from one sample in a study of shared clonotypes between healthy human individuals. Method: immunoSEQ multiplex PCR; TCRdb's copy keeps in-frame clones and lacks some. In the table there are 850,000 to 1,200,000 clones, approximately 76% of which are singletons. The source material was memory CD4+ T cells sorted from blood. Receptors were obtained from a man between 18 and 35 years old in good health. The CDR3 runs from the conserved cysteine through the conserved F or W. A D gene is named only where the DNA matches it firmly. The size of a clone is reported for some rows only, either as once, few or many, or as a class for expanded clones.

TGTGCCACCCAGACTAGGTTCACAGATACGCAGTATTTT	CATQTRFTDTQYF	TRBV2	TRBJ2-3	.	.
TGTGCCAGCTCACCACAGGGGCCCCCCTACGAGCAGTACTTC	CASSPQGPPYEQYF	TRBV18	TRBJ2-7	.	.
TGTGCCAGCAGCGTATCATCCCTGTCCGGGGGTCTTAGCACAGATACGCAGTATTTT	CASSVSSLSGGLSTDTQYF	TRBV9	TRBJ2-3	.	.
TGTGCCAGCAGCCAACAGTCCCCGAACACCGGGGAGCTGTTTTTT	CASSQQSPNTGELFF	TRBV28	TRBJ2-2	.	.
TGTGCCAGCAGCCCGACTAGGGGAGCGGGGGCCCAGTACTTC	CASSPTRGAGAQYF	TRBV7-2	TRBJ2-5	.	TRBD2
TGTGCCATCATGGTCAGGGGTAGCATGAGGTCCAATGAAAAACTGTTTTTT	CAIMVRGSMRSNEKLFF	TRBV10-3	TRBJ1-4	.	.
TGTGCCAGCAGCCAAGATACAAACGGAAGGGTCATGGGTTACGAGCAGTACTTC	CASSQDTNGRVMGYEQYF	TRBV7-9	TRBJ2-7	.	.
TGTGCCAGCAGCCAAGAGGCCAGGGTCGGAGGAAACACCATATATTTT	CASSQEARVGGNTIYF	TRBV4-2	TRBJ1-3	.	.
TGCGCCAGCATGAGCAGGGTACCCTATAATTCACCCCTCCACTTT	CASMSRVPYNSPLHF	TRBV10-2	TRBJ1-6	few	.
TGTGCCAGCAGCTTGGATATAGGGGCTGGGGAGACCCAGTACTTC	CASSLDIGAGETQYF	TRBV5-4	TRBJ2-5	.	.
TGTGCCAGCAGTATCCAGAATAATTCACCCCTCCACTTT	CASSIQNNSPLHF	TRBV6-1	TRBJ1-6	.	.
TGCGCCAGCCGAACCGGGACGGAGTATAATCAGCCCCAGCATTTT	CASRTGTEYNQPQHF	TRBV4-3	TRBJ1-5	.	.
TGTGCCAGCAGTTCAGCGGGAGCCTTCACAGATACGCAGTATTTT	CASSSAGAFTDTQYF	TRBV28	TRBJ2-3	.	TRBD2
TGCGCCAGCAGCTTCTTACCGGGACAGGGGAGCACTGAAGCTTTCTTT	CASSFLPGQGSTEAFF	TRBV5-1	TRBJ1-1	.	TRBD1